The sequence of this TCR beta chain was determined in a study of blood T cell repertoires in COVID-19 (dated by TCRdb to the early 2020s). In terms of the full investigation: Collaborator samples came from the United States, Italy and Spain and covered acute and convalescent phases of COVID-19. The samples were drawn from two sources: the first 160 participants of the ongoing ImmuneRACE study, and 1,254 subjects contributed by 6 global collaborators. Nearly every sample came with metadata listing a de-identified subject ID, COVID-19 status, age in years and sex. The repertoires were released in a freely available public database intended as a resource for research on the immune response to SARS-CoV-2. The prospective study material was composed of cDNA or gDNA derived from T cells, B-cell-depleted T cells, or PBMCs. Where available, HLA class I and class II types were obtained from metadata supplied by the sample provider rather than from assay-based typing. Subjects who had been exposed to COVID-19, were actively infected with it, or had recovered from it provided the deeply sampled blood TCRbeta repertoires that made up the dataset. Overall study results and their limits: How much clinical and demographic metadata was included differed by source and by participant, and the metadata was provided uncurated.

A second Seattle source provided samples from volunteer blood donors who had recovered from COVID-19. Collaborating institutions collected whole blood in K2EDTA tubes following their own protocols. For TCRbeta analysis, collaborators shipped samples in one of three forms: frozen whole blood, isolated PBMCs, or DNA extracted from either of those sample types. There are 14 amino acids in the CDR3, from cysteine to phenylalanine inclusive. The retained sequence is limited to the CDR3, 42 bases, with the frame set at the first base. V and J are trimmed by 2 bases and 7 bases, and the gene matches miss 1 base of the junction. The germline V gene (reference sequence) supplies CDR1 GTSNPN and CDR2 SVGIG. This clone was observed once. No antigen is known for it. No much larger clonotype is one base removed from it; base qualities were not supplied. Other DNA sequences in this specimen translate into the identical CDR3.

TCRbeta CDR3 regions were amplified from genomic DNA by means of the immunoSEQ Assay, a bias-controlled multiplex PCR. Concerning the study's data processing: Nucleated cell counts per sample were estimated from amplification of reference gene primers within the assay. To quantify the absolute abundance of each unique TCRbeta CDR3 rearrangement, sequence reads were collapsed and filtered. For each sample, productive Simpson clonality was calculated as the square root of Simpson's diversity index over productive rearrangements. TCRdb re-hosts the immuneACCESS table, in-frame sequences only. Its copies lack some clones; in the studies checked, an unresolved V gene accounts for under half of them, and the cause for the rest is not known. D and trimming come from the DNA, and the V and J calls and clone size come from that table. For this sample there are about 240,000 clones; approximately 90% appear just once. Jointly, the top ten make up around 7.2% of the sample.

The sequence was obtained from a man in his fifties or sixties who had recovered from COVID-19. The sequencing sample was made of peripheral blood. This chain is built from TRBV30 and TRBJ1-6; 11 bases in the junction line up with TRBD1. The CDR3 amino acid sequence is: CAWSWTGGNSPLHF. The nucleotide sequence reads TGTGCCTGGAGTTGGACAGGGGGCAATTCACCCCTCCACTTT.